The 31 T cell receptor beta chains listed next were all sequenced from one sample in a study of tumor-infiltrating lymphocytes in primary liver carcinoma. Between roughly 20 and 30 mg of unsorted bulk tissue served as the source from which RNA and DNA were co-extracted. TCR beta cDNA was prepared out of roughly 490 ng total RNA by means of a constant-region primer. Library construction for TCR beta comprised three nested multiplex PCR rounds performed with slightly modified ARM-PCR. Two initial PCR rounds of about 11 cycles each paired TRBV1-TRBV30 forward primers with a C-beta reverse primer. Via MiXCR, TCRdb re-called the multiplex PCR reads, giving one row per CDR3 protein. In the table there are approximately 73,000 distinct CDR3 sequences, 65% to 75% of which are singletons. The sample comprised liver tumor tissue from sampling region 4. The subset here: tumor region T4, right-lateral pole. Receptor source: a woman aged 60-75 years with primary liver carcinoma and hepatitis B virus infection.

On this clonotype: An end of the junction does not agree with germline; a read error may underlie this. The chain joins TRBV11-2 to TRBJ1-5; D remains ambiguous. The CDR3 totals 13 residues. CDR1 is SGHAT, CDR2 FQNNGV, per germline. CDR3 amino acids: CASSLDLSQPQHF. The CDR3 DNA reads TGTGCTAGCAGCTTAGATCTGAGTCAGCCCCAACATTTT.

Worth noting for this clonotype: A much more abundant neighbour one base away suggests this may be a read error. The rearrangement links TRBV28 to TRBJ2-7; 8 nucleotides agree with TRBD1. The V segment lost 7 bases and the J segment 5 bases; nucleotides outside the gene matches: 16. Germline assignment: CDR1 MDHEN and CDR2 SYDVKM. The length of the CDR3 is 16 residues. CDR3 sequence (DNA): TGTGCCAGCAATCCCCCCCCCGGGACAGGTAGAGACGAGCAGTACTTC. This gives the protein CASNPPPGTGRDEQYF.

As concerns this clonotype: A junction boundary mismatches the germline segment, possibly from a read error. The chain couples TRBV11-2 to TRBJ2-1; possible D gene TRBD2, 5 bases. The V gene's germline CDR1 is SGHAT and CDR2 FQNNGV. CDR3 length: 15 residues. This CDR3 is CANSLESGSVREQFF. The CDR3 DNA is TGTGCCAACAGCTTAGAGAGTGGGAGTGTGAGAGAGCAGTTCTTC.

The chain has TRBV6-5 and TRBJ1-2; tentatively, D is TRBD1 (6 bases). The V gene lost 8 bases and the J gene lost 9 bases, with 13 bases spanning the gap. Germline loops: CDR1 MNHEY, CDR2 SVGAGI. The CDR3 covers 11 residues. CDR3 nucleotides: TGTGCCAGCTTCAACAGGGATAGCTACACCTTC. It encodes CASFNRDSYTF.

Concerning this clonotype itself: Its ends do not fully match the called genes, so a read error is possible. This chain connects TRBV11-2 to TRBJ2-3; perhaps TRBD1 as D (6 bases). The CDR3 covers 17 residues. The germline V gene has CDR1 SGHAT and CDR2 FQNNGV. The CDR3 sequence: CASSLGGVTYTSDTQNF. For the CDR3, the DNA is TGTGCCAGCAGTTTAGGGGGAGTAACGTACACGTCAGATACGCAGAATTTT. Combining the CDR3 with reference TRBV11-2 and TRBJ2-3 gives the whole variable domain EAGVAQSPRYKIIEKRQSVAFWCNPISGHATLYWYQQILGQGPKLLIQFQNNGVVDDSQLPKDRFSAERLKGVDSTLKIQPAKLEDSAVYLCASSLGGVTYTSDTQNFGPGTRLTVL.

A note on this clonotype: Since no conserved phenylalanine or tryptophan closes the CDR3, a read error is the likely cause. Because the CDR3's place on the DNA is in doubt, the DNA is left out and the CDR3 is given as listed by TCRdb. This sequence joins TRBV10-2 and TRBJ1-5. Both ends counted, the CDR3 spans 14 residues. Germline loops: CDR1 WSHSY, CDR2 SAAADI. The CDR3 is CASSESSSDQPQHY.

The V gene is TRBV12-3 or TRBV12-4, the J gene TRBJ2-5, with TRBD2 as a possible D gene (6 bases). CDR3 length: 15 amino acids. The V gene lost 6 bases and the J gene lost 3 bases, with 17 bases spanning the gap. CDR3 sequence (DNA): TGTGCCAGCAGACGCACGGGAGCTACCAAAGAGACCCAGTACTTC. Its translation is CASRRTGATKETQYF.

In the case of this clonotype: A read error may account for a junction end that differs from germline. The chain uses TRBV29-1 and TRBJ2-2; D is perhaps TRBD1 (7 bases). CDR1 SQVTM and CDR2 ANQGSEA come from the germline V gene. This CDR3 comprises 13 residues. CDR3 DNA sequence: TGCAGCGTTGATCGATTAGGGGGCGGGGAGCTGCTTTTT. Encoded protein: CSVDRLGGGELLF.

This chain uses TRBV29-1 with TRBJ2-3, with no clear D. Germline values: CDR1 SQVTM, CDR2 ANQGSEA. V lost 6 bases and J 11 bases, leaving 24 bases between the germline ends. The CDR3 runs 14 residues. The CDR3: CSVMTSQLSEEQYF. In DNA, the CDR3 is TGCAGCGTCATGACCTCGCAATTATCAGAGGAGCAGTATTTT.

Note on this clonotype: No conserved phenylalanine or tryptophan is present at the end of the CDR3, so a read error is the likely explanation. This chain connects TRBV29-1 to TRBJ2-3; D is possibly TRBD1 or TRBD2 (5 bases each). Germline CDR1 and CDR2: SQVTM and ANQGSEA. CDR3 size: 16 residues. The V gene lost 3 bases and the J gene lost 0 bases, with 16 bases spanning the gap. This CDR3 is CSVDATGTSSTDTQYL. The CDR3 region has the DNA TGCAGCGTTGATGCGACCGGGACCTCTAGCACAGATACGCAGTATCTT.

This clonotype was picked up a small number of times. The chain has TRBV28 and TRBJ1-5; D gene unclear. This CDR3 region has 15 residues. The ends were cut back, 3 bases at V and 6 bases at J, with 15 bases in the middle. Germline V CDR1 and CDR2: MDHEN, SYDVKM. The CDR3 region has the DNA TGTGCCAGCAGTTTGATCGTCGAAGGTGCTCAGCCCCAGCATTTT. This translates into CASSLIVEGAQPQHF.

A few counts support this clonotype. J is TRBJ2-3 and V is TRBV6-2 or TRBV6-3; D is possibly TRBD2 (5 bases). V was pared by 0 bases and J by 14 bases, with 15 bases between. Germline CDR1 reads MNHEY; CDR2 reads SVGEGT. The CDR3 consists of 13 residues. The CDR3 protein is CASSYSSADARYF. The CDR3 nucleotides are TGTGCCAGCAGTTACTCTAGCGCAGATGCGCGGTATTTT.

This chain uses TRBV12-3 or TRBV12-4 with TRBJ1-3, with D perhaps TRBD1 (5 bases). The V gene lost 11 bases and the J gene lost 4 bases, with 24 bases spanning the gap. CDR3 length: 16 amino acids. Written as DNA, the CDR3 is TGTGCCGGCACTTTCCCCAGGGTCAGGGAGGGAAACACCATATATTTT. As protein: CAGTFPRVREGNTIYF.

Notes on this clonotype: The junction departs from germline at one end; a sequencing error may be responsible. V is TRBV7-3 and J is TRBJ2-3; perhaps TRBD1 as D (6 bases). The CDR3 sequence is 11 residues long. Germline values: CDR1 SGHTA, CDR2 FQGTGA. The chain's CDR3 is CASSHGQKQHF. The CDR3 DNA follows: TGTGCCAGTAGCCACGGACAGAAGCAACATTTT.

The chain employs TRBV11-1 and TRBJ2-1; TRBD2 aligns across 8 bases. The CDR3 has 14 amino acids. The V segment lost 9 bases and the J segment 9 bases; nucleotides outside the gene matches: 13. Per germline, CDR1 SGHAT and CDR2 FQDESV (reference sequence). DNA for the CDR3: TGTGCCAGTAAGGGACTATCGGGAGGGCCTGAGCAGTTCTTC. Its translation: CASKGLSGGPEQFF.

This CDR3 is CASSGGGGSDEQYF. The CDR3 DNA is TGTGCCAGCAGTGGGGGAGGGGGCTCGGACGAGCAGTACTTC. The chain combines TRBV6-1 with TRBJ2-7; possibly TRBD1 or TRBD2 for D (7 bases each). Germline-derived CDR1 and CDR2 are MNHNS and SASEGT. The CDR3 runs to 14 residues. V lost 4 bases, J lost 5 bases, and 15 bases lay in between.

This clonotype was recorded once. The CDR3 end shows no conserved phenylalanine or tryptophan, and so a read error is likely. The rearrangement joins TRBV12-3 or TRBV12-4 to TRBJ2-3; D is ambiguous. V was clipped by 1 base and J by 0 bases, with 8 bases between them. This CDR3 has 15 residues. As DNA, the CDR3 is TGTGCCAGCAGTTTAGACTTCGGGAGCACAGATACGCAGTATTCT. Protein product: CASSLDFGSTDTQYS.

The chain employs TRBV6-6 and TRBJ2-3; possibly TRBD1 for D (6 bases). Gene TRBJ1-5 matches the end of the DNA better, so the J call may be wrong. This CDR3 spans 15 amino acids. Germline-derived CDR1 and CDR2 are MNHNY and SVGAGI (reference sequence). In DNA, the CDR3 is TGTGCCAGCAGTGGCGAGAAACGGGACACGGATACGCAGCATTTT. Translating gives CASSGEKRDTDTQHF.

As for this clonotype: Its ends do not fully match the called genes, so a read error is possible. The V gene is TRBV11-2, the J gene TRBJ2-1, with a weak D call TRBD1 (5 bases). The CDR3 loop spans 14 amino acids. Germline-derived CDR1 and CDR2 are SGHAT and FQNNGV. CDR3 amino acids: CASRQVRRGTDQFF. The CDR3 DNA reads TGTGCCAGCAGACAGGTTCGAAGGGGAACTGACCAGTTCTTT.

The CDR3 region is CASRLEAGGINAQYF. The CDR3 coding sequence is TGTGCCAGCAGACTAGAGGCGGGAGGCATAAATGCGCAGTATTTT. The chain combines TRBV11-2 with TRBJ2-3; 8 nucleotides match TRBD2. The length of the CDR3 is 15 residues. The germline V gene encodes CDR1 SGHAT and CDR2 FQNNGV. The V segment lost 6 bases and the J segment 10 bases; nucleotides outside the gene matches: 15.

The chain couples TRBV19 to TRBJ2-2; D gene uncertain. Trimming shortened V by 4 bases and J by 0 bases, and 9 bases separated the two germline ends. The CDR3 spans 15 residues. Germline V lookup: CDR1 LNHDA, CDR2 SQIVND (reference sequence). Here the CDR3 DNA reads TGTGCCAGTAGTAGGTGGTCGGCGAACACCGGGGAGCTGTTTTTT. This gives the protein CASSRWSANTGELFF.

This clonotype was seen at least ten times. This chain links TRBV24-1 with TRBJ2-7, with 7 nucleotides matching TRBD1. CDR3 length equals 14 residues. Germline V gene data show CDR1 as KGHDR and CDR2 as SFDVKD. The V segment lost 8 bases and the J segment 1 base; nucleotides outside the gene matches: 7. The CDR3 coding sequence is TGTGCCACCACGACAGGGTTGGGATCCTACGAGCAGTACTTC. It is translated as CATTTGLGSYEQYF.

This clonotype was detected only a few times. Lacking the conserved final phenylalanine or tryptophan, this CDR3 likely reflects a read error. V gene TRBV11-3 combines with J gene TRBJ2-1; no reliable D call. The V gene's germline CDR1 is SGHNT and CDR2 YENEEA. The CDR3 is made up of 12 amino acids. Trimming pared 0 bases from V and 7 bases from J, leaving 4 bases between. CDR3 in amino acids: CASSLEGNEQFP. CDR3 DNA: TGTGCCAGCAGCTTAGAAGGGAATGAGCAGTTCCCC.

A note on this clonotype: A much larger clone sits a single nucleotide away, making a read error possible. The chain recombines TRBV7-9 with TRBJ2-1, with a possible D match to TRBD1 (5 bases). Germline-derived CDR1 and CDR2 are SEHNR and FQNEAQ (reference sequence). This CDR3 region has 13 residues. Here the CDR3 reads CASSLTQGNERFF. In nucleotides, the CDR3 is TGTGCCAGCAGCTTAACCCAGGGCAATGAGCGGTTCTTC.

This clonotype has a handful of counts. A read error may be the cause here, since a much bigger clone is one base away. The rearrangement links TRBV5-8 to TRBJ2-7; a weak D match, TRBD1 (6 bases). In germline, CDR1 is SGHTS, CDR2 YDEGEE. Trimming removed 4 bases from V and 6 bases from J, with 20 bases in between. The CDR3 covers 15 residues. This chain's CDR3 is CASSQRTVNRGEQYF. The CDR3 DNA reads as TGTGCCAGCAGCCAAAGGACAGTCAACCGGGGCGAGCAGTACTTC. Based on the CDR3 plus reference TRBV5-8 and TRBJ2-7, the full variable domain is EAGVTQSPTHLIKTRGQQATLRCSPISGHTSVYWYQQALGLGLQFLLWYDEGEERNRGNFPPRFSGRQFPNYSSELNVNALELEDSALYLCASSQRTVNRGEQYFGPGTRLTVT.

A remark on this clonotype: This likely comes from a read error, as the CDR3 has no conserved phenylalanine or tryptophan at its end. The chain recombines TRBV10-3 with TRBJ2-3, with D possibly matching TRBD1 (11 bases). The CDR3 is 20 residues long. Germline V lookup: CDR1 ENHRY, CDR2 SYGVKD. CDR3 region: CDISARTGGRTSGGTDTQYS. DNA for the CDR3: TGTGACATCAGCGCCAGGACAGGGGGCCGGACTAGCGGTGGCACAGATACGCAGTATTCT.

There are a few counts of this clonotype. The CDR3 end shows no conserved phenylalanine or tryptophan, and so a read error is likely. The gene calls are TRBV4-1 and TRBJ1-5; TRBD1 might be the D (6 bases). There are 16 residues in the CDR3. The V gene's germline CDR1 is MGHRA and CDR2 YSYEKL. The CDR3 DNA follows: TGCGCCAGCAGCCAAATAGGGGGGAAGTCCAATCAGGCCCAGCATTCT. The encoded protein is CASSQIGGKSNQAQHS.

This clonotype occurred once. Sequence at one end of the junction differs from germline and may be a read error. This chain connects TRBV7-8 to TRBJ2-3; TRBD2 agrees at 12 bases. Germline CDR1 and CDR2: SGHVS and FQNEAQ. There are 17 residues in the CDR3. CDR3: CASSLGTSGPITDTQYF. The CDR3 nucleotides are TGTGCCAGTAGCTTAGGGACTAGCGGGCCGATCACAGATACGCAGTATTTT.

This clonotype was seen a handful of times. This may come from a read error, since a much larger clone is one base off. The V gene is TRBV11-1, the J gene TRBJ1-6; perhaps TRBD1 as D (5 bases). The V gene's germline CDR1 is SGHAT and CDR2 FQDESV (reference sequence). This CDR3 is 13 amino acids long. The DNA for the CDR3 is TGTACCAGCAGCCGGACACTGGTTTCACCCCTCCACTTT. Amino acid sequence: CTSSRTLVSPLHF.

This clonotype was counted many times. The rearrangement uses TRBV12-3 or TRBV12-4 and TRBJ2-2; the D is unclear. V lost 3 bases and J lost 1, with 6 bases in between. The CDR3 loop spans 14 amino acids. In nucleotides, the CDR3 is TGTGCCAGCAGTTTTAGGGAGAACACCGGGGAGCTGTTTTTT. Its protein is CASSFRENTGELFF.

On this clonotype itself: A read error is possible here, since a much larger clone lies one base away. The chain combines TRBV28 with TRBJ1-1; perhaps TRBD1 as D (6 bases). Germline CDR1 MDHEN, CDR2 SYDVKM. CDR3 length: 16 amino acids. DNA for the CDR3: TGTGCCAGCAGTTTAAACAGGGTGAGGATGAACACTAAAGCTTTCTTT. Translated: CASSLNRVRMNTKAFF.